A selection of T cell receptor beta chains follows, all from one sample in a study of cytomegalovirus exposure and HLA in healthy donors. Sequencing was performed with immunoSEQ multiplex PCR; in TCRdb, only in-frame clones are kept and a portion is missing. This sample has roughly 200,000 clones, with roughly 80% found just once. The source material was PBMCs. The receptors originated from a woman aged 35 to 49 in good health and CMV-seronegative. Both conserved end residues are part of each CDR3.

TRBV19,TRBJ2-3,CASSGLITDTQYF
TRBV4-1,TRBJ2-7,CASSSSGRPPYEQYF
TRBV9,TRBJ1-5,CASSVDGGGPQHF
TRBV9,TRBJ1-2,CASSEQPQGYGYTF
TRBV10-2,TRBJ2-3,CASSGAREGLSTDTQYF
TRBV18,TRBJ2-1,CASSPRLYNEQFF
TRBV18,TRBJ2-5,CASSLSPGQQETQYF
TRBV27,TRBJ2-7,CAKIGGPRDYEQYF
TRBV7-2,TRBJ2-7,CASSRDLRYSGSYEQYF
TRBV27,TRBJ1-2,CASSFTEQGRGYTF
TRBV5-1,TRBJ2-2,CASGLAGVTGELFF
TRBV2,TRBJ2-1,CASGTGMAEQFF
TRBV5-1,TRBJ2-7,CASSHLGSTYEQYF
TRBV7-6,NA,CASGFKNEQYF
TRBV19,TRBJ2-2,CASTSGTGATGELFF
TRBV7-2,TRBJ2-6,CASTNFGGSSSGANVLTF
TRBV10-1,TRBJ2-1,CASSGAGRDEQFF
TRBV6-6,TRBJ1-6,CASTQAYSPLHF
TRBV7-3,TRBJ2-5,CASSLFREETQYF
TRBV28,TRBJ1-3,CASTGQGAGNTIYF
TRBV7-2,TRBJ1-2,CASSDRQGIYSGYTF
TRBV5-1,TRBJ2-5,CASSLAVRGNGETQYF
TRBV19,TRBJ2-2,CASRQGMTDAGELFF
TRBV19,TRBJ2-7,CASSMGQGVGEQYF
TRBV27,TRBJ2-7,CASSFRDRVHEQYF
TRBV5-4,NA,CASSNRDRTYEQYF
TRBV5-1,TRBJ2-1,CASSLVGTPGVNEQFF
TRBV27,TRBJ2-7,CASSSSGRGPLRAQYF
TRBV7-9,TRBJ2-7,CASTSPGRLEQYF